This TCR beta chain was identified in a study of cytomegalovirus exposure and HLA in healthy donors. General study points: Reportedly, cytomegalovirus status was diagnosed with high sensitivity and specificity.

Turning to this clone: The antigen is undetermined. Other nucleotide sequences from this sample produce the same CDR3.

Generated by immunoSEQ multiplex PCR, the TCRdb table keeps only in-frame clones and is missing some. The sample has roughly 230,000 clones, about 90% seen once; the top ten hold approximately 3.1%. The V and J ends lost 0 bases and 2 bases respectively, with 9 bases between them. The CDR3 consists of 14 residues. Germline V gene lookup returns CDR1 SGDLS and CDR2 YYNGEE. This TCR derives from a woman aged 30 to 39 in good health and CMV-seronegative. The chain joins TRBV9 to TRBJ2-7; D ambiguous. Input material: PBMCs. CDR3 sequence (DNA): TGTGCCAGCAGCGTAGGGACCGGACCCTACGAGCAGTACTTC. Its translation is CASSVGTGPYEQYF.